The sequence of this TCR beta chain was determined in a study of graft-versus-host responses after intestinal transplantation. TCRdb's copy holds only in-frame clones and misses some; the assay was immunoSEQ multiplex PCR. The sample holds 80,000 to 85,000 clones, 91% seen once. As to this clone: The antigen remains unidentified.

Per the germline V gene, CDR1 is SEHNR and CDR2 is FQNEAQ (reference sequence). The CDR3 runs to 14 residues. J was trimmed by 5 bases and V by 5 bases; bases with no gene match: 9. This TCR was sampled from a human donor who received an intestinal transplant. V and J are TRBV7-9 and TRBJ2-7, with TRBD1 identical over 7 bases. Sequencing used unstimulated CD4+ T cells sorted from spleen or lymph node cells, obtained before intestinal transplant. The CDR3 here is CASSNRGQTHEQYF. The CDR3 coding sequence is TGTGCCAGCAGCAACCGGGGACAGACACACGAGCAGTACTTC.